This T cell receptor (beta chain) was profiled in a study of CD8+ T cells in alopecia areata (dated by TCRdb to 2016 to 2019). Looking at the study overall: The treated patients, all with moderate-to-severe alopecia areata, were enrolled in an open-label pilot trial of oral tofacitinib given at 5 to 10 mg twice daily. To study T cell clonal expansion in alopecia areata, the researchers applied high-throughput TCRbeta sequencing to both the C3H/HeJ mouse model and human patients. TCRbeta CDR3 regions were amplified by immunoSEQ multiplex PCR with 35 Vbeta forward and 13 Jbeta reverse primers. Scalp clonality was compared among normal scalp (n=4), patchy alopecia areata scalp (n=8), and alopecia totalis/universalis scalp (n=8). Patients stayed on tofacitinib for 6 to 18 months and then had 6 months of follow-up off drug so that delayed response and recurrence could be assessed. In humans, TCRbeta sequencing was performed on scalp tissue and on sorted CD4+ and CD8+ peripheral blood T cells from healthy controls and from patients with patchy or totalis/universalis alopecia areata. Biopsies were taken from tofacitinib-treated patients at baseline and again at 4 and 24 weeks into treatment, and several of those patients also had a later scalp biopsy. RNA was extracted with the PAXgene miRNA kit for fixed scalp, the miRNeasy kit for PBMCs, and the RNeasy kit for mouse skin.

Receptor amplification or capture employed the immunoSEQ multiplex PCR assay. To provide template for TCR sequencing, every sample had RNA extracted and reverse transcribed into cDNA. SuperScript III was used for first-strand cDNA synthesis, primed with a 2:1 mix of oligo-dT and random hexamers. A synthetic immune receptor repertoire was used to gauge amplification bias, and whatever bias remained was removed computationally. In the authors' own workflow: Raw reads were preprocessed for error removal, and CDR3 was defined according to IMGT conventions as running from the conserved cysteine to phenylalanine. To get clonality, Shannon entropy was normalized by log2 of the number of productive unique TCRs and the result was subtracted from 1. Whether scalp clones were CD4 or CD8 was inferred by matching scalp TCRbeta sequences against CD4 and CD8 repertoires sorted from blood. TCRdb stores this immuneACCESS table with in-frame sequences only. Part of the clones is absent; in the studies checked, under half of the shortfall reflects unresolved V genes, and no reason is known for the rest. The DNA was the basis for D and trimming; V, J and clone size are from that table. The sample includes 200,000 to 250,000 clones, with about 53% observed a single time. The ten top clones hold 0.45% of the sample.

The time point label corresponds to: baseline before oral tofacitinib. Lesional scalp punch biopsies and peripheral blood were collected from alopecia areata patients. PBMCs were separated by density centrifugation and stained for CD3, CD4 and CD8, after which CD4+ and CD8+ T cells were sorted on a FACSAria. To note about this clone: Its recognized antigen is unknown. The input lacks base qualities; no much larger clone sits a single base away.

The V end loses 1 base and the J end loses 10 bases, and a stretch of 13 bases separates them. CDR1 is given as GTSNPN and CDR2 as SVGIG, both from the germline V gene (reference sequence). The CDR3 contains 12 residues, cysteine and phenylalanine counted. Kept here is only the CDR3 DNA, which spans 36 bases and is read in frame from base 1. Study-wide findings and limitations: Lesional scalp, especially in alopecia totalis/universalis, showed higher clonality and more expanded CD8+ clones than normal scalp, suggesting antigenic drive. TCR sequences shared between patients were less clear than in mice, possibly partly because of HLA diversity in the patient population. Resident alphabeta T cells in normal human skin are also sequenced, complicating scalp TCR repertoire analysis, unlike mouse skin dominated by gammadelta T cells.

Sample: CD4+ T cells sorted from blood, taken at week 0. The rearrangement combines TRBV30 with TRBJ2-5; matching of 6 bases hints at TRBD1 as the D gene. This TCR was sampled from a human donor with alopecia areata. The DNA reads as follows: TGTGCCTGGAGTGCGTGGGAAGGGGGCCAGTACTTC. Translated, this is CAWSAWEGGQYF.